The entry below describes one T cell receptor (beta chain). This specimen comes from a study of blood T cell repertoires in COVID-19. CDR1 is SGHDN and CDR2 is FVKESK in the germline V gene. CDR3 size: 14 residues. V lost 4 bases, J lost 3 bases, and 3 bases stayed unmatched. This table comes from immunoSEQ multiplex PCR, and its TCRdb copy is limited to in-frame clones, with some not included. The sample has roughly 60,000 clones, about 92% seen once. The sequence came from a man aged 45-65 years with active COVID-19. The V gene is TRBV14, the J gene TRBJ1-5, with 7 positions matching TRBD1. Sequences were obtained from peripheral blood. CDR3 DNA sequence: TGTGCCAGCAGCCGAGGGGGCCCCAATCAGCCCCAGCATTTT. It specifies CASSRGGPNQPQHF.